This entry describes one TCR beta chain. This CDR3 region has 16 residues. Trimming left V 1 base short and J 1 base short, with 11 bases between. CDR1 is SGHRS and CDR2 is YFSETQ in the germline V gene. This specimen comes from a study of blood T cell repertoires in COVID-19. Overall study: Researchers got acute and convalescent COVID-19 samples from the United States, Italy and Spain.

Original data processing: Amplification with reference gene primers provided the estimates of nucleated cell counts. TCRdb keeps only in-frame clones here, not all; method: immunoSEQ multiplex PCR. V, J and clone size reflect that table, while D and trimming were determined from the DNA. The profile shows 150,000 to 200,000 clones, around 85% of them singletons. The receptor was derived from a human donor with active or convalescent COVID-19. The donor label of this sample is uncertain. The source material was peripheral blood. The chain couples TRBV5-1 to TRBJ2-2; a possible D gene is TRBD2 (6 bases). The chain's CDR3 is CASSLSGSQNTGELFF. The DNA of the CDR3 is TGCGCCAGCAGCTTGTCCGGGAGCCAGAACACCGGGGAGCTGTTTTTT.